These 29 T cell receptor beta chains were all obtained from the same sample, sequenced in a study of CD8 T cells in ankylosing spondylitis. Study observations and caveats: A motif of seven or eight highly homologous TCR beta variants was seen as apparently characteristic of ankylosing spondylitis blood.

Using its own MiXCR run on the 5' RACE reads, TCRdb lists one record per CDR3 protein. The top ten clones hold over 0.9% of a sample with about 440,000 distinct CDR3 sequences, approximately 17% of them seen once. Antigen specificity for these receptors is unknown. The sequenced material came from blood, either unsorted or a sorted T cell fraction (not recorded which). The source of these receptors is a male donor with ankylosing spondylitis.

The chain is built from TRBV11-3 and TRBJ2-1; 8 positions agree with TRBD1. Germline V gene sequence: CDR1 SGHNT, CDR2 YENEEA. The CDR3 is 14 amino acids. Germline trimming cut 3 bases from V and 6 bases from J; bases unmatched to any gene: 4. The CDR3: CASSFQGALNEQFF. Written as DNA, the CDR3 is TGTGCCAGCAGCTTTCAGGGGGCACTCAATGAGCAGTTCTTC.

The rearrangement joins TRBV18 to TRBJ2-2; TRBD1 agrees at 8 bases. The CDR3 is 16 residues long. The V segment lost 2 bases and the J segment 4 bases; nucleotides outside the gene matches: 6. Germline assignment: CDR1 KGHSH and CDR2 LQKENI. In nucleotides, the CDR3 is TGTGCCAGCTCACCAAGTCTGCAGGGGGCCACCGGGGAGCTGTTTTTT. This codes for CASSPSLQGATGELFF.

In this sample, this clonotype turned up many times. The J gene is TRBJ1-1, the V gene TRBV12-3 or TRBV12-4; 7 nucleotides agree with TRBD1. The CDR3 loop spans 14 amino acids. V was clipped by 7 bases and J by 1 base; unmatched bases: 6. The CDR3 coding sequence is TGTGCCAGCAATACCAGGGGGGGGAACACTGAAGCTTTCTTT. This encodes CASNTRGGNTEAFF.

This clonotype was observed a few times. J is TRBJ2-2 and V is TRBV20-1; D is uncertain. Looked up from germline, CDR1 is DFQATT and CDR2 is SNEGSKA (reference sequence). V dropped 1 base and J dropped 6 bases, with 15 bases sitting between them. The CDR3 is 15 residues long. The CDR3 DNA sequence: TGCAGTGCTAGAGCCAGACCCGGCGGATCCGGGGAGCTGTTTTTT. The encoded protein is CSARARPGGSGELFF.

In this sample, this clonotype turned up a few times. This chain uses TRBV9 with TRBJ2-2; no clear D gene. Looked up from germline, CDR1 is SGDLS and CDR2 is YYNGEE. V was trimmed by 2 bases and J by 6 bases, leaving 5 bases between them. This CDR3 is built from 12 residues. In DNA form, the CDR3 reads TGTGCCAGCAGCGTCCTGGCCGGGGAGCTGTTTTTT. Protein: CASSVLAGELFF.

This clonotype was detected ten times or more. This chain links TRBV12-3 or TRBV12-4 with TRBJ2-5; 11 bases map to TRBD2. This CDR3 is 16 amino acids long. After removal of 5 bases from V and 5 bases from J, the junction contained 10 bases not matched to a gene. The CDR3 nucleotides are TGTGCCAGCAGTCTATCACTAGCGGGGGCCGGGGAGACCCAGTACTTC. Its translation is CASSLSLAGAGETQYF.

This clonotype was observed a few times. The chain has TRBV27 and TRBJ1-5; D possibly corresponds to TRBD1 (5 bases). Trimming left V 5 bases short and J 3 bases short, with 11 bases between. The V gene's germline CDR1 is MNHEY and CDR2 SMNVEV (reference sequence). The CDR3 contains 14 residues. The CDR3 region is CASSGGWPNQPQHF. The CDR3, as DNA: TGTGCCAGCAGTGGGGGTTGGCCCAATCAGCCCCAGCATTTT.

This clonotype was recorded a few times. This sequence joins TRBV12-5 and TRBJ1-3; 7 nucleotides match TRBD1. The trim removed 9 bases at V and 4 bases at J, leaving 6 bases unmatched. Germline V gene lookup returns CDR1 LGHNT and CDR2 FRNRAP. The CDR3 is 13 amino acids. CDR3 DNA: TGTGCTAGCTCGGGACAGCTAGGAAACACCATATATTTT. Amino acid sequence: CASSGQLGNTIYF.

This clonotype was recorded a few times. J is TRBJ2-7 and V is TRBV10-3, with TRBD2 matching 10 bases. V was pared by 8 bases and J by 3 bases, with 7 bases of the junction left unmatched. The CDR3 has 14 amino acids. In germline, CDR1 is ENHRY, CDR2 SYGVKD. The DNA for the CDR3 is TGTGCCATCGGGAGGACTAGCGGAAACTACGAGCAGTACTTC. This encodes CAIGRTSGNYEQYF.

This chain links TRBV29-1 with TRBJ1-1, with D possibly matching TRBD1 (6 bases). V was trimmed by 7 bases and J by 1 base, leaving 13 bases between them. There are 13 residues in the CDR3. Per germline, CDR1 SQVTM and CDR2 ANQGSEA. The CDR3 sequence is CSAWTATNTEAFF. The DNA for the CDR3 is TGCAGCGCCTGGACAGCAACGAACACTGAAGCTTTCTTT.

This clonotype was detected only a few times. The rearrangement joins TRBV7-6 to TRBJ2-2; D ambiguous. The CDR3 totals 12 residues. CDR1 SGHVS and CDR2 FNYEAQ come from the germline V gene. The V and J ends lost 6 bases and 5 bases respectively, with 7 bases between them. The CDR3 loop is CASRPTTGELFF. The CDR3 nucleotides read TGTGCCAGCAGACCCACAACCGGGGAGCTGTTTTTT.

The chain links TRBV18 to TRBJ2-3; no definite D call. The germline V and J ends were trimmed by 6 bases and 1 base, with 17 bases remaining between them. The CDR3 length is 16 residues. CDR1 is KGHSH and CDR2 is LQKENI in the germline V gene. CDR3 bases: TGTGCCAGCTCGCCCCAGGAGATCCGGGGCACAGATACGCAGTATTTT. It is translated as CASSPQEIRGTDTQYF. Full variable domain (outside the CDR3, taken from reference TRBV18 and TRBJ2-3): NAGVMQNPRHLVRRRGQEARLRCSPMKGHSHVYWYRQLPEEGLKFMVYLQKENIIDESGMPKERFSAEFPKEGPSILRIQQVVRGDSAAYFCASSPQEIRGTDTQYFGPGTRLTVL.

In DNA form, the CDR3 reads TGCGCCAGCAGCCGGGACGGGAATGAAAAACTGTTTTTT. This gives the protein CASSRDGNEKLFF. This chain uses TRBV5-1 with TRBJ1-4; TRBD1 might be the D (5 bases). V lost 4 bases, J lost 5 bases, and 9 bases lay in between. This CDR3 has 13 amino acids. Germline CDR1 is SGHRS and CDR2 is YFSETQ.

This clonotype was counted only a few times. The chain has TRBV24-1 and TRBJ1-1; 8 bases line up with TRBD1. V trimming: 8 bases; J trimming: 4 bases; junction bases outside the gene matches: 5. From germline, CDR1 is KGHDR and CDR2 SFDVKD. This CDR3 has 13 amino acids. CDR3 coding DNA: TGTGCCACCACAGGACAGGGAGGCACTGAAGCTTTCTTT. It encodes CATTGQGGTEAFF.

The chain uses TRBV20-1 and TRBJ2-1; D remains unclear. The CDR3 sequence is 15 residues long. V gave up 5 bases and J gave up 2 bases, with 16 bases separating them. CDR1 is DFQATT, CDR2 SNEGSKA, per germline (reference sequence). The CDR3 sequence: CSADSTQGPYNEQFF. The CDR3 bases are TGCAGTGCTGACTCGACCCAAGGGCCCTACAATGAGCAGTTCTTC.

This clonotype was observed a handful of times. DNA for the CDR3: TGTGCCAGCAGTGGTTCGATAATGAACACTGAAGCTTTCTTT. Translating gives CASSGSIMNTEAFF. The rearrangement links TRBV2 to TRBJ1-1, with D uncertain. There are 14 residues in the CDR3. The germline V gene has CDR1 SNHLY and CDR2 FYNNEI. V lost 4 bases and J 0 bases, leaving 9 bases between the germline ends. The variable domain in full, completed from reference TRBV2 and TRBJ1-1, reads EPEVTQTPSHQVTQMGQEVILRCVPISNHLYFYWYRQILGQKVEFLVSFYNNEISEKSEIFDDQFSVERPDGSNFTLKIRSTKLEDSAMYFCASSGSIMNTEAFFGQGTRLTVV.

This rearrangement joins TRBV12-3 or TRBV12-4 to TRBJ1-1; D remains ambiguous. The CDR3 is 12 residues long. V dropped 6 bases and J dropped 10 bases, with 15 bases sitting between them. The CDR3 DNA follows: TGTGCCAGCAGCCCGACTTTGTCGGCAGCTTTCTTT. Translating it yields CASSPTLSAAFF.

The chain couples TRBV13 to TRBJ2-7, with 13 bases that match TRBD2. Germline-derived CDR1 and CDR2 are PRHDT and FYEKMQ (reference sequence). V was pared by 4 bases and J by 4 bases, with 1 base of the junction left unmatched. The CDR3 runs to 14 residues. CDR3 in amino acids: CASSWGLAGYEQYF. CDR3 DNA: TGTGCCAGCAGCTGGGGACTAGCGGGGTACGAGCAGTACTTC.

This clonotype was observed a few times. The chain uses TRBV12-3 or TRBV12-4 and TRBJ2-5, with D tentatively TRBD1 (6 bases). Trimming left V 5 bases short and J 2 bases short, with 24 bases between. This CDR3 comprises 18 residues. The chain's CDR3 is CASSTRQVSPKGQETQYF. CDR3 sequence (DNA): TGTGCCAGCAGTACTAGACAGGTTTCCCCTAAGGGGCAAGAGACCCAGTACTTC.

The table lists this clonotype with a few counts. The CDR3 DNA follows: TGTGCCACCAGTGATGGACATCCCCAAGAGACCCAGTACTTC. Translation gives CATSDGHPQETQYF. The genes are TRBV24-1 and TRBJ2-5; D may be TRBD1 (5 bases). The germline V gene has CDR1 KGHDR and CDR2 SFDVKD. V lost 3 bases and J 1 base, leaving 8 bases between the germline ends. The CDR3 has 14 residues.

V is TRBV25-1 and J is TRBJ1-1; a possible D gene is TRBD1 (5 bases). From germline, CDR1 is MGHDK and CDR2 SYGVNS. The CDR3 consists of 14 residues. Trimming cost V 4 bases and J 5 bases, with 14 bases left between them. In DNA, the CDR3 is TGTGCCAGCAGTGCCCCAGGGACGGAAACTGAAGCTTTCTTT. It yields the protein CASSAPGTETEAFF.

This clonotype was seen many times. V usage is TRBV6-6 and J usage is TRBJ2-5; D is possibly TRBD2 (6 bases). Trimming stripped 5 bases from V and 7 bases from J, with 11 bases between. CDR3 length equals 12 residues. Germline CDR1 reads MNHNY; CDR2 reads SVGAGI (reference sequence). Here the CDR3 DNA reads TGTGCCAGCAGTCCCCAGGAGGGGACCCAGTACTTC. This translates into CASSPQEGTQYF.

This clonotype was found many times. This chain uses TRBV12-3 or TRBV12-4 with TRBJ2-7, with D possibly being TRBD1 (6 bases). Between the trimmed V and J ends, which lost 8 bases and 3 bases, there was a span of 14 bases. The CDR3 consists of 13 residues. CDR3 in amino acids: CASVQGLSYEQYF. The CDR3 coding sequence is TGTGCCAGCGTACAGGGTCTAAGCTACGAGCAGTACTTC.

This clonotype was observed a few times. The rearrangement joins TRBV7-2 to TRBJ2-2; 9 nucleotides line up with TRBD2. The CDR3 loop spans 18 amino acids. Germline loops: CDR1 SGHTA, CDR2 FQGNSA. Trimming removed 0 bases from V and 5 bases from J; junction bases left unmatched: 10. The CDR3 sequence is CASSLARAGGPGTGELFF. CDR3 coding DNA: TGTGCCAGCAGCTTAGCCCGAGCGGGGGGCCCGGGGACCGGGGAGCTGTTTTTT.

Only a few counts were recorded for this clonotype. CDR3 region: CASSRYGGGYEQYF. As DNA, the CDR3 is TGTGCCAGCAGCCGCTACGGAGGGGGTTACGAGCAGTACTTC. The chain carries TRBV28 and TRBJ2-7; D may match TRBD1 or TRBD2 (6 bases each). Deletions cut 6 bases from V and 4 bases from J, with 16 bases between. The CDR3 loop spans 14 amino acids. Germline V gene data show CDR1 as MDHEN and CDR2 as SYDVKM.

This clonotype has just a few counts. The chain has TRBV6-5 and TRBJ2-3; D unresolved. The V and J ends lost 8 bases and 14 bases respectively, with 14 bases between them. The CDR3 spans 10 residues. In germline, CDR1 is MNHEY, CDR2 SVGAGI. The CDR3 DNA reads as TGTGCCAGCCAAACAGATTTGTGGTATTTT. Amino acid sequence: CASQTDLWYF.

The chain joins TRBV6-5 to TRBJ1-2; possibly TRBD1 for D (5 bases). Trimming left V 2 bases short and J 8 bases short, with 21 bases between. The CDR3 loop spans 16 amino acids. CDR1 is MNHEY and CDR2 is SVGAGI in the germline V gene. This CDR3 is CASSYGFRRQGRGYTF. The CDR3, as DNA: TGTGCCAGCAGTTACGGGTTTCGTCGGCAGGGCCGCGGCTACACCTTC.

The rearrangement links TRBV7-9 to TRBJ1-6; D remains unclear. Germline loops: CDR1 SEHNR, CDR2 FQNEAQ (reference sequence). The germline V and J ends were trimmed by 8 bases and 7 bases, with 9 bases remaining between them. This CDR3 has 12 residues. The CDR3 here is CASDDGNSPLHF. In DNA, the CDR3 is TGTGCCAGCGACGACGGAAATTCACCCCTCCACTTT.

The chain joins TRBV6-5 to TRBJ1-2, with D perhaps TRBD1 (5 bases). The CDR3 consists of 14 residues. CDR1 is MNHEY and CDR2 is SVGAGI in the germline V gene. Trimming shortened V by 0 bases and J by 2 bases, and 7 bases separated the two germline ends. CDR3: CASSYSTANYGYTF. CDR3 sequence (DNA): TGTGCCAGCAGTTACTCGACAGCGAACTATGGCTACACCTTC.